A selection of T cell receptor beta chains follows, all from one sample in a study of blood T cell repertoires in COVID-19. Method: immunoSEQ multiplex PCR; TCRdb's copy keeps in-frame clones and lacks some. There are about 73,000 clones in the sample; nearly 90% occur only once, and about 9.1% lies in the top ten. The sequencing sample was made of peripheral blood. Receptors were obtained from a man aged 80 or over with acute or convalescent COVID-19. Each CDR3 is given with its conserved first and last residue. The D gene is left open where the match is weak. Rows may omit the clone size; those that give it use once, few, many or a size class.

v_gene: TRBV28; d_gene: -; abundance: -; j_gene: TRBJ1-2; CDR3aa: CASSPRGRKIGSGYTF; CDR3nt: TGTGCCAGCAGTCCTAGGGGCCGCAAAATCGGTAGTGGCTACACCTTC
v_gene: TRBV2; d_gene: TRBD1; abundance: -; j_gene: TRBJ2-7; CDR3aa: CASNWDRGSVEQYF; CDR3nt: TGTGCCAGCAATTGGGACAGGGGGAGTGTAGAGCAGTACTTC
v_gene: TRBV29-1; d_gene: TRBD1; abundance: -; j_gene: TRBJ1-1; CDR3aa: CSVAGQENTEAFF; CDR3nt: TGCAGCGTGGCCGGACAGGAGAACACTGAAGCTTTCTTT
v_gene: TRBV25-1; d_gene: -; abundance: -; j_gene: TRBJ2-3; CDR3aa: CASSDLGGLTDTQYF; CDR3nt: TGTGCCAGCAGTGATTTGGGGGGACTCACAGATACGCAGTATTTT
v_gene: TRBV25-1; d_gene: TRBD2; abundance: once; j_gene: TRBJ2-2; CDR3aa: CASSASSGKGRPGELFF; CDR3nt: TGTGCCAGCAGTGCCTCTAGCGGGAAGGGACGACCCGGGGAGCTGTTTTTT
v_gene: TRBV10-1; d_gene: -; abundance: -; j_gene: TRBJ1-1; CDR3aa: CASSPNPTENTEAFF; CDR3nt: TGCGCCAGCAGCCCTAACCCGACAGAGAACACTGAAGCTTTCTTT
v_gene: TRBV7-3; d_gene: -; abundance: -; j_gene: TRBJ2-1; CDR3aa: CASSLGHANNEQFF; CDR3nt: TGTGCCAGCAGCTTAGGACACGCGAACAATGAGCAGTTCTTC
v_gene: TRBV5-6; d_gene: TRBD1; abundance: -; j_gene: TRBJ1-1; CDR3aa: CASSLPGTVNTEAFF; CDR3nt: TGTGCCAGCAGCCTTCCCGGGACAGTTAACACTGAAGCTTTCTTT
v_gene: TRBV24-1; d_gene: -; abundance: -; j_gene: TRBJ2-2; CDR3aa: CATAGTLNTGELFF; CDR3nt: TGTGCCACCGCCGGGACATTGAACACCGGGGAGCTGTTTTTT
v_gene: TRBV11-2; d_gene: -; abundance: once; j_gene: TRBJ1-2; CDR3aa: CASSLGNQGNGYTF; CDR3nt: TGTGCCAGCAGCTTAGGGAACCAGGGGAATGGCTACACCTTC
v_gene: TRBV27; d_gene: TRBD1; abundance: -; j_gene: TRBJ1-5; CDR3aa: CASSLGQGNQPQHF; CDR3nt: TGTGCCAGCAGTTTAGGACAGGGCAATCAGCCCCAGCATTTT
v_gene: TRBV9; d_gene: -; abundance: -; j_gene: TRBJ1-2; CDR3aa: CASSPWTRSNYGYTF; CDR3nt: TGTGCCAGCAGCCCCTGGACAAGATCTAACTATGGCTACACCTTC
v_gene: TRBV30; d_gene: -; abundance: -; j_gene: TRBJ1-4; CDR3aa: CAWTEETDEKLFF; CDR3nt: TGTGCCTGGACCGAGGAGACAGATGAAAAACTGTTTTTT
v_gene: TRBV30; d_gene: -; abundance: -; j_gene: TRBJ1-2; CDR3aa: CAWRWGDGYGYTF; CDR3nt: TGTGCCTGGAGATGGGGGGACGGCTATGGCTACACCTTC
v_gene: TRBV2; d_gene: -; abundance: -; j_gene: TRBJ2-7; CDR3aa: CASTLYFLYEQYF; CDR3nt: TGTGCCAGCACCCTCTACTTCCTATACGAGCAGTACTTC
v_gene: TRBV27; d_gene: -; abundance: -; j_gene: TRBJ1-2; CDR3aa: CASSSQIQEVVYGYTF; CDR3nt: TGTGCCAGCAGTTCACAGATCCAGGAAGTCGTCTATGGCTACACCTTC
v_gene: TRBV15; d_gene: TRBD1; abundance: -; j_gene: TRBJ2-7; CDR3aa: CATTTGADYEQYF; CDR3nt: TGTGCCACGACCACAGGGGCGGATTACGAGCAGTACTTC
v_gene: TRBV5-1; d_gene: TRBD1; abundance: -; j_gene: TRBJ2-7; CDR3aa: CASSLEQGGSSYEQYF; CDR3nt: TGCGCCAGCAGCTTGGAACAGGGGGGTTCATCCTACGAGCAGTACTTC
v_gene: TRBV11-3; d_gene: TRBD1; abundance: -; j_gene: TRBJ2-7; CDR3aa: CASSPTGGGEQYF; CDR3nt: TGTGCCAGCAGCCCGACAGGGGGAGGAGAGCAGTACTTC
v_gene: TRBV6-1; d_gene: -; abundance: -; j_gene: TRBJ1-6; CDR3aa: CASSVITGPGNNSPLHF; CDR3nt: TGTGCCAGCAGTGTAATCACAGGGCCCGGCAATAATTCACCCCTCCACTTT
v_gene: TRBV9; d_gene: -; abundance: -; j_gene: TRBJ2-2; CDR3aa: CASSPSLADTGELFF; CDR3nt: TGTGCCAGCAGCCCCTCGTTAGCCGATACCGGGGAGCTGTTTTTT
v_gene: TRBV18; d_gene: TRBD1; abundance: -; j_gene: TRBJ1-1; CDR3aa: CASSPPDRVNTEAFF; CDR3nt: TGTGCCAGCTCACCACCGGACAGGGTGAACACTGAAGCTTTCTTT
v_gene: TRBV25-1; d_gene: -; abundance: -; j_gene: TRBJ2-2; CDR3aa: CATQGGTGELFF; CDR3nt: TGTGCCACACAGGGCGGCACCGGGGAGCTGTTTTTT
v_gene: TRBV6-5; d_gene: -; abundance: -; j_gene: TRBJ2-2; CDR3aa: CASSLPGTGELFF; CDR3nt: TGTGCCAGCAGCCTCCCAGGGACCGGGGAGCTGTTTTTT
v_gene: TRBV12-3/TRBV12-4; d_gene: -; abundance: once; j_gene: TRBJ2-1; CDR3aa: CASSLMAADEQFF; CDR3nt: TGTGCCAGCAGTTTAATGGCGGCTGATGAGCAGTTCTTC
v_gene: TRBV10-3; d_gene: -; abundance: -; j_gene: TRBJ2-5; CDR3aa: CAISSRGQETQYF; CDR3nt: TGTGCCATCAGTAGTCGGGGGCAAGAGACCCAGTACTTC
v_gene: TRBV18; d_gene: TRBD1; abundance: -; j_gene: TRBJ2-3; CDR3aa: CASSPNGGTGQTDTQYF; CDR3nt: TGTGCCAGCTCACCAAACGGAGGGACAGGGCAAACAGATACGCAGTATTTT
v_gene: TRBV7-3; d_gene: -; abundance: -; j_gene: TRBJ1-1; CDR3aa: CAGSLGGATEAFF; CDR3nt: TGTGCCGGCAGCTTAGGGGGGGCCACTGAAGCTTTCTTT
v_gene: TRBV4-1; d_gene: TRBD1; abundance: -; j_gene: TRBJ1-3; CDR3aa: CASSQEGTGHSGNTIYF; CDR3nt: TGCGCCAGCAGCCAAGAGGGGACAGGGCACTCTGGAAACACCATATATTTT
v_gene: TRBV19; d_gene: -; abundance: -; j_gene: TRBJ2-7; CDR3aa: CASSIGGREQYF; CDR3nt: TGTGCCAGTAGTATTGGCGGCCGCGAGCAGTACTTC
v_gene: TRBV2; d_gene: -; abundance: -; j_gene: TRBJ1-1; CDR3aa: CASRREIMNTEAFF; CDR3nt: TGTGCCAGCAGGCGGGAAATCATGAACACTGAAGCTTTCTTT
v_gene: TRBV2; d_gene: -; abundance: -; j_gene: TRBJ1-2; CDR3aa: CASITDRVGGYTF; CDR3nt: TGTGCCAGCATTACCGACAGAGTTGGTGGCTACACCTTC
v_gene: TRBV5-6; d_gene: TRBD1; abundance: -; j_gene: TRBJ1-4; CDR3aa: CASSVTGTGDEKLFF; CDR3nt: TGTGCCAGCAGCGTTACCGGGACAGGGGATGAAAAACTGTTTTTT
v_gene: TRBV5-4; d_gene: -; abundance: once; j_gene: TRBJ2-3; CDR3aa: CASSLSSVSTDTQYF; CDR3nt: TGTGCCAGCAGCTTATCTAGCGTTAGCACAGATACGCAGTATTTT
v_gene: TRBV13; d_gene: TRBD2; abundance: -; j_gene: TRBJ2-1; CDR3aa: CASSSSGSLHNEQFF; CDR3nt: TGTGCCAGCAGCTCCAGCGGGAGCCTCCACAATGAGCAGTTCTTC
v_gene: TRBV7-9; d_gene: TRBD2; abundance: -; j_gene: TRBJ2-3; CDR3aa: CASSRWTSGSDTQYF; CDR3nt: TGTGCCAGCAGCCGCTGGACTAGCGGTTCGGATACGCAGTATTTT
v_gene: TRBV30; d_gene: TRBD2; abundance: -; j_gene: TRBJ2-6; CDR3aa: CAWSSSPGTMLSSGANVLTF; CDR3nt: TGTGCCTGGAGTTCCTCCCCCGGGACTATGCTAAGCTCTGGGGCCAACGTCCTGACTTTC
v_gene: TRBV12-3/TRBV12-4; d_gene: -; abundance: -; j_gene: TRBJ2-1; CDR3aa: CASSFGVNEQFF; CDR3nt: TGTGCCAGCAGTTTCGGGGTCAATGAGCAGTTCTTC
v_gene: TRBV24-1; d_gene: -; abundance: -; j_gene: TRBJ2-3; CDR3aa: CATSDPSTDTQYF; CDR3nt: TGTGCCACCAGTGATCCATCTACGGATACGCAGTATTTT
v_gene: TRBV5-1; d_gene: -; abundance: -; j_gene: TRBJ1-1; CDR3aa: CASSFEAPNTEAFF; CDR3nt: TGCGCCAGCAGCTTTGAGGCCCCGAACACTGAAGCTTTCTTT
v_gene: TRBV6-4; d_gene: -; abundance: -; j_gene: TRBJ1-6; CDR3aa: CASSQDSSRSPLHF; CDR3nt: TGTGCCAGCAGTCAGGACAGTTCTCGATCACCCCTCCACTTT